One and the same sample provided the 26 T cell receptor beta chains below, sequenced in a study of blood T cell repertoires in COVID-19. Clones were read by immunoSEQ multiplex PCR, and TCRdb kept only the in-frame ones, dropping some. This sample yields some 220,000 clones, of which about 86% are seen a single time; more than 2.5% belongs to the top ten. What was sequenced was peripheral blood. The source of these receptors is a woman in her twenties or thirties who had recovered from COVID-19.

The rearrangement joins TRBV3-1 (or the pseudogene TRBV3-2) to TRBJ2-1; D perhaps matches TRBD1 (6 bases). V lost 4 bases to trimming and J lost 12 bases, with 13 bases between them. This CDR3 has 12 residues. The germline CDR1 and CDR2 sequences are LGHDT and YNNKEL (reference sequence). The CDR3 protein is CASSLPLGAQFF. The CDR3 DNA reads TGTGCCAGCAGCCTCCCCTTGGGGGCGCAGTTCTTC.

This clone was counted a few times. Distinct nucleotide sequences in the sample also encode this CDR3. V gene TRBV5-1 combines with J gene TRBJ2-7; the D gene is possibly TRBD1 (5 bases). The V end lost 4 bases, the J end lost 3 bases, and 5 bases lay between the germline ends. Germline V gene sequence: CDR1 SGHRS, CDR2 YFSETQ. This CDR3 has 11 residues. CDR3 sequence (DNA): TGCGCCAGCAGCCAGGGCTACGAGCAGTACTTC. Translated: CASSQGYEQYF.

The J gene is TRBJ1-6, the V gene TRBV6-6; D unclear. V lost 4 bases, J lost 7 bases, and 11 bases lay in between. This CDR3 spans 14 amino acids. Germline CDR1 and CDR2: MNHNY and SVGAGI (reference sequence). The CDR3 loop reads CASSLPSGNSPLHF. The DNA of the CDR3 is TGTGCCAGCAGTTTACCATCGGGGAATTCACCCCTCCACTTT.

This sequence joins TRBV7-2 and TRBJ2-3; D gene uncertain. Deletions cut 8 bases from V and 0 bases from J, with 6 bases between. This CDR3 spans 12 amino acids. Germline CDR1 SGHTA, CDR2 FQGNSA. The CDR3, as DNA: TGTGCCAGCGGAGACAGCACAGATACGCAGTATTTT. This translates into CASGDSTDTQYF.

The chain uses TRBV18 and TRBJ2-7, with 12 bases lining up with TRBD1. V was clipped by 4 bases and J by 5 bases; unmatched bases: 3. The CDR3 contains 14 residues. Germline V gene lookup returns CDR1 KGHSH and CDR2 LQKENI. CDR3 sequence reads: CASSRDRGHHEQYF. CDR3 bases: TGTGCCAGCTCACGGGACAGGGGGCACCACGAGCAGTACTTC. Full variable domain (rest looked up from reference TRBV18 and TRBJ2-7): NAGVMQNPRHLVRRRGQEARLRCSPMKGHSHVYWYRQLPEEGLKFMVYLQKENIIDESGMPKERFSAEFPKEGPSILRIQQVVRGDSAAYFCASSRDRGHHEQYFGPGTRLTVT.

V is TRBV27 and J is TRBJ1-5; D not resolved. V lost 5 bases and J lost 4, with 18 bases in between. There are 16 residues in the CDR3. The germline V gene has CDR1 MNHEY and CDR2 SMNVEV (reference sequence). The CDR3 bases are TGTGCCAGCAGTCCTTTTGCGGGGTCCCGGAATCAGCCCCAGCATTTT. Amino acids: CASSPFAGSRNQPQHF.

V usage is TRBV9 and J usage is TRBJ2-6, with TRBD1 identical over 11 bases. V was pared by 3 bases and J by 2 bases, with 7 bases of the junction left unmatched. Germline values: CDR1 SGDLS, CDR2 YYNGEE. This CDR3 spans 18 amino acids. CDR3 sequence (DNA): TGTGCCAGCAGCGCCCGGACAGGGGGCAAAACTGGGGCCAACGTCCTGACTTTC. Protein sequence: CASSARTGGKTGANVLTF.

The chain joins TRBV6-2 or TRBV6-3 to TRBJ2-6, with 7 bases identical to TRBD1. The CDR3 is 15 amino acids. The J segment lost 7 bases and the V segment lost 4 bases, leaving 7 bases of the junction unmatched. Germline-derived CDR1 and CDR2 are MNHEY and SVGEGT. The CDR3 spells CASSSSGGIANVLTF. CDR3 nucleotides: TGTGCCAGCAGTTCGTCAGGGGGAATAGCCAACGTCCTGACTTTC.

This chain joins TRBV18 and TRBJ2-3; 8 bases map to TRBD2. This CDR3 spans 19 amino acids. The ends lost 4 bases at V and 0 bases at J; junction bases unmatched: 15. CDR1 and CDR2 (germline): KGHSH, LQKENI. CDR3 protein: CASSLTAPGLEGSTDTQYF. In nucleotides, the CDR3 is TGTGCCAGCTCACTTACTGCACCGGGACTAGAGGGGAGCACAGATACGCAGTATTTT. Supplemented by reference TRBV18 and TRBJ2-3, the full variable domain reads NAGVMQNPRHLVRRRGQEARLRCSPMKGHSHVYWYRQLPEEGLKFMVYLQKENIIDESGMPKERFSAEFPKEGPSILRIQQVVRGDSAAYFCASSLTAPGLEGSTDTQYFGPGTRLTVL.

V usage is TRBV27 and J usage is TRBJ2-2; 13 positions match TRBD2. The junction had 13 bases not matched to a gene; V was cut back by 5 bases and J by 4 bases. This CDR3 region has 19 residues. In germline, CDR1 is MNHEY, CDR2 SMNVEV (reference sequence). The DNA for the CDR3 is TGTGCCAGCAGTCCTCTCCAACAGACTAGCGGGAGGATCACCGGGGAGCTGTTTTTT. Amino acid sequence: CASSPLQQTSGRITGELFF.

The rearrangement links TRBV29-1 to TRBJ2-1; D is perhaps TRBD2 (6 bases). Germline CDR1 and CDR2: SQVTM and ANQGSEA. V gave up 4 bases and J gave up 4 bases, with 8 bases separating them. The CDR3 extends over 12 amino acids. The CDR3 protein is CSVVRGYNEQFF. CDR3 in DNA: TGCAGCGTTGTTCGGGGGTACAATGAGCAGTTCTTC.

The chain combines TRBV10-3 with TRBJ2-5, with D tentatively TRBD1 (5 bases). V gave up 0 bases and J gave up 5 bases, with 10 bases separating them. The CDR3 loop spans 14 amino acids. The V gene's germline CDR1 is ENHRY and CDR2 SYGVKD. The CDR3 DNA follows: TGTGCCATCAGTGAGTCGGGGCAGGTGGAGACCCAGTACTTC. Its protein product is CAISESGQVETQYF.

This chain links TRBV18 with TRBJ1-2; possibly TRBD1 for D (6 bases). The germline V gene has CDR1 KGHSH and CDR2 LQKENI. Trimming left V 6 bases short and J 2 bases short, with 13 bases between. This CDR3 comprises 14 residues. The CDR3 nucleotides are TGTGCCAGCTCGCCGGACAGCCGGAACTATGGCTACACCTTC. Its protein is CASSPDSRNYGYTF. Complete variable domain (other parts from reference TRBV18 and TRBJ1-2): NAGVMQNPRHLVRRRGQEARLRCSPMKGHSHVYWYRQLPEEGLKFMVYLQKENIIDESGMPKERFSAEFPKEGPSILRIQQVVRGDSAAYFCASSPDSRNYGYTFGSGTRLTVV.

The chain carries TRBV18 and TRBJ1-5; TRBD1 matches at 7 bases. Germline-derived CDR1 and CDR2 are KGHSH and LQKENI. The CDR3 loop spans 17 amino acids. Trimming at V came to 2 bases and at J to 0 bases, leaving 7 bases not matched to a gene. The CDR3 reads CASSPTSQGDSNQPQHF. In nucleotides, the CDR3 is TGTGCCAGCTCACCAACGTCCCAGGGGGATAGCAATCAGCCCCAGCATTTT. Combining the CDR3 with reference TRBV18 and TRBJ1-5 gives the whole variable domain NAGVMQNPRHLVRRRGQEARLRCSPMKGHSHVYWYRQLPEEGLKFMVYLQKENIIDESGMPKERFSAEFPKEGPSILRIQQVVRGDSAAYFCASSPTSQGDSNQPQHFGDGTRLSIL.

The J gene is TRBJ2-3, the V gene TRBV19, with D possibly TRBD1 on 5 matching bases. Germline V lookup: CDR1 LNHDA, CDR2 SQIVND (reference sequence). The V gene lost 1 base and the J gene lost 0 bases, with 8 bases spanning the gap. The CDR3 loop spans 15 amino acids. The CDR3 sequence is CASSIARASTDTQYF. The CDR3 nucleotides read TGTGCCAGTAGTATAGCCAGGGCCAGCACAGATACGCAGTATTTT.

The chain combines TRBV14 with TRBJ1-1, with TRBD1 identical over 7 bases. The germline CDR1 and CDR2 sequences are SGHDN and FVKESK. Losses at the gene ends were 0 bases for V and 10 bases for J; bases not matched to a gene: 11. The length of the CDR3 is 15 residues. The CDR3 region has the DNA TGTGCCAGCAGCCAAGATGGTGTAGGGGGCGCACGAGCTTTCTTT. Protein sequence: CASSQDGVGGARAFF.

The chain uses TRBV11-1 and TRBJ2-2, with TRBD2 matching over 10 bases. V shed 0 bases and J 4 bases; nucleotides not matched to a gene: 2. Per the germline V gene, CDR1 is SGHAT and CDR2 is FQDESV (reference sequence). This CDR3 region has 16 residues. CDR3 sequence: CASSLALAGGTGELFF. In DNA form, the CDR3 reads TGTGCCAGCAGCTTAGCATTAGCGGGAGGCACCGGGGAGCTGTTTTTT.

V gene TRBV4-2 combines with J gene TRBJ2-3, with D unresolved. CDR1 is LGHNA, CDR2 YNFKEQ, per germline. CDR3 length equals 14 residues. Between the trimmed V and J ends, which lost 1 base and 0 bases, there was a span of 5 bases. CDR3 region: CASSQAGSTDTQYF. The DNA for the CDR3 is TGTGCCAGCAGCCAAGCCGGTAGCACAGATACGCAGTATTTT.

This chain uses TRBV11-2 with TRBJ2-1; D call uncertain. CDR1 is SGHAT, CDR2 FQNNGV, per germline. With 5 bases removed from V and 7 bases from J, the gap between germline ends came to 9 bases. The CDR3 consists of 12 residues. The CDR3 region is CASSTQRNEQFF. CDR3 DNA sequence: TGTGCCAGCAGCACTCAACGGAATGAGCAGTTCTTC.

The chain links TRBV7-9 to TRBJ1-1; perhaps TRBD1 as D (5 bases). The ends were cut back, 5 bases at V and 1 base at J, with 11 bases in the middle. The CDR3 length is 14 residues. Germline CDR1 and CDR2: SEHNR and FQNEAQ (reference sequence). The CDR3 loop is CASSRDSANTEAFF. CDR3 nucleotide sequence: TGTGCCAGCAGCCGCGACAGTGCGAACACTGAAGCTTTCTTT.

The chain carries TRBV11-1 and TRBJ2-7; D is possibly TRBD2 (5 bases). Trimming removed 1 base from V and 6 bases from J, with 19 bases in between. Germline loops: CDR1 SGHAT, CDR2 FQDESV (reference sequence). The CDR3 consists of 16 residues. CDR3 in DNA: TGTGCCAGCAGCTTAGAACTAGAGGTGGAAAGTGGCGAGCAGTACTTC. This translates into CASSLELEVESGEQYF.

On this clone itself: At one boundary the junction diverges from the germline segment, which might be a read error. The rearrangement uses TRBV3-1 (or the pseudogene TRBV3-2) and TRBJ2-2; 10 nucleotides match TRBD2. CDR1 LGHDT and CDR2 YNNKEL come from the germline V gene (reference sequence). The CDR3 extends over 17 amino acids. CDR3 DNA: TGTGTCAGCGGCCCCACGCCTAGCGGGAGTATCACCGGGGAGCTGTTTTTT. As protein: CVSGPTPSGSITGELFF.

V and J are TRBV19 and TRBJ1-3, with a tentative D call TRBD1 (5 bases). This CDR3 has 16 amino acids. CDR1 is LNHDA, CDR2 SQIVND, per germline (reference sequence). Trimming shortened V by 8 bases and J by 0 bases, and 17 bases separated the two germline ends. CDR3 nucleotides: TGTGCCAGTTTCGCGGGGCCCGGAAGCTCTGGAAACACCATATATTTT. This encodes CASFAGPGSSGNTIYF.

This clone is a singleton in its sample. It differs at one base from a far larger clone, so likely a read error. The genes are TRBV28 and TRBJ1-2; 8 bases line up with TRBD1. CDR1 is MDHEN and CDR2 is SYDVKM in the germline V gene. This CDR3 comprises 13 residues. Germline trimming cut 6 bases from V and 4 bases from J; bases unmatched to any gene: 4. CDR3 residues: CASSLDRGYGYTF. The DNA for the CDR3 is TGTGCCAGCAGCCTAGACAGGGGCTATGGCTACACCTTC.

This clone was detected only once. The rearrangement joins TRBV11-3 to TRBJ2-2, with 12 bases matching TRBD2. In germline, CDR1 is SGHNT, CDR2 YENEEA. V shed 4 bases and J 7 bases; nucleotides not matched to a gene: 10. The length of the CDR3 is 17 residues. CDR3 protein: CASSSTPLAGGIGELFF. CDR3 coding DNA: TGTGCCAGCAGCTCGACCCCACTAGCGGGAGGAATCGGGGAGCTGTTTTTT.

This chain connects TRBV5-4 to TRBJ1-2; no clear D. Between the trimmed V and J ends, which lost 0 bases and 4 bases, there was a span of 10 bases. CDR1 and CDR2 from the germline V gene are SGHNT and YYREEE (reference sequence). The CDR3 covers 14 residues. The CDR3 DNA follows: TGTGCCAGCAGCTTGGATACGGGGAGCTATGGCTACACCTTC. Translated: CASSLDTGSYGYTF. The complete variable domain, with remaining parts taken from reference TRBV5-4 and TRBJ1-2, reads ETGVTQSPTHLIKTRGQQVTLRCSSQSGHNTVSWYQQALGQGPQFIFQYYREEENGRGNFPPRFSGLQFPNYSSELNVNALELDDSALYLCASSLDTGSYGYTFGSGTRLTVV.